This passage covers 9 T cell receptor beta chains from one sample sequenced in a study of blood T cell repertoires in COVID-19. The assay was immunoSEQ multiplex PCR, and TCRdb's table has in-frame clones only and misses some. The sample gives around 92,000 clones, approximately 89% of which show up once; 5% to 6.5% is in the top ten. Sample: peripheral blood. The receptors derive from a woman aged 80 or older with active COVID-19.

CDR3 loop: CASSLSGTYEQYF. As DNA, the CDR3 is TGTGCCAGCAGCCTCAGCGGGACGTACGAGCAGTACTTC. The J gene is TRBJ2-7, the V gene TRBV7-9, with 7 bases lining up with TRBD2. The CDR3 consists of 13 residues. J gave up 4 bases and V 5 bases, and 5 bases lay outside the gene matches. Germline assignment: CDR1 SEHNR and CDR2 FQNEAQ (reference sequence).

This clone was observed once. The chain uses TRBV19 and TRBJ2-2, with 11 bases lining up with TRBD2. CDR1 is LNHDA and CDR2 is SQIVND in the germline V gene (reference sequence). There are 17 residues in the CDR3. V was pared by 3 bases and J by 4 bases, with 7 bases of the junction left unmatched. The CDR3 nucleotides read TGTGCCAGTAGTATGGCTAGCGGGAGGACACGCACCGGGGAGCTGTTTTTT. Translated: CASSMASGRTRTGELFF. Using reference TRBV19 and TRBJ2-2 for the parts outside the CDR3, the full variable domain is DGGITQSPKYLFRKEGQNVTLSCEQNLNHDAMYWYRQDPGQGLRLIYYSQIVNDFQKGDIAEGYSVSREKKESFPLTVTSAQKNPTAFYLCASSMASGRTRTGELFFGEGSRLTVL.

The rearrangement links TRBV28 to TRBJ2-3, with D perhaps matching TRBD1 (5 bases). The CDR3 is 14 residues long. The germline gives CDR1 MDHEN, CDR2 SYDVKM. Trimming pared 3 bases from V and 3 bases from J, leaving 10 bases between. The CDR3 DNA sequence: TGTGCCAGCAGTTTTTTCGCAGGGACAGATACGCAGTATTTT. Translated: CASSFFAGTDTQYF.

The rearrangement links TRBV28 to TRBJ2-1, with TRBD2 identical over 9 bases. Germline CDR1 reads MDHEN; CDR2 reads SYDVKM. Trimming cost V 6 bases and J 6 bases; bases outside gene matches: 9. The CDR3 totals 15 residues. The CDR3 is CASRTSGGASNEQFF. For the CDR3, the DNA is TGTGCCAGCAGGACTAGCGGAGGAGCTTCCAATGAGCAGTTCTTC.

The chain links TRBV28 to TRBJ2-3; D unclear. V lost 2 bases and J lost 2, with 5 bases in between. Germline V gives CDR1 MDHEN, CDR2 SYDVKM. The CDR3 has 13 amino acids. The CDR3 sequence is CASSLHNTDTQYF. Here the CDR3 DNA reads TGTGCCAGCAGTTTACACAACACAGATACGCAGTATTTT.

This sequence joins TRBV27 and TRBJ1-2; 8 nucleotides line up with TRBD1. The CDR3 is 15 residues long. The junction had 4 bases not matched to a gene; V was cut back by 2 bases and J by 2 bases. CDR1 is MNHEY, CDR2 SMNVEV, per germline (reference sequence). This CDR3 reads CASSLGQGLNYGYTF. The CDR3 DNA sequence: TGTGCCAGCAGTTTAGGACAGGGTCTGAACTATGGCTACACCTTC.

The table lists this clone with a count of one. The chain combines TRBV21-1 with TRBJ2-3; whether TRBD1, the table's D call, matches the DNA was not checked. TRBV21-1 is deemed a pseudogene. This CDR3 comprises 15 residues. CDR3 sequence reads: CASSTGFVCTDTQYF. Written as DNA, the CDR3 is TGTGCCAGCAGCACAGGGTTTGTCTGCACAGATACGCAGTATTTT.

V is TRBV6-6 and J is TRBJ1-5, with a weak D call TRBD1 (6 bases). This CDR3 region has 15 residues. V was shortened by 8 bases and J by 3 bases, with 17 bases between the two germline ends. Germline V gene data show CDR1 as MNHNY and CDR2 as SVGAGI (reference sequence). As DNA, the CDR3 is TGTGCCAGCCGATCGGGACACCGTAACAATCAGCCCCAGCATTTT. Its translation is CASRSGHRNNQPQHF.

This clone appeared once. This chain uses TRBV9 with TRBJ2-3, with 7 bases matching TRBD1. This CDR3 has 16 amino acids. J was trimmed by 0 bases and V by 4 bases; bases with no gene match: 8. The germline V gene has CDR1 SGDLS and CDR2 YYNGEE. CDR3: CASSTSGGYSTDTQYF. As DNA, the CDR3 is TGTGCCAGCAGCACCTCAGGGGGTTATAGCACAGATACGCAGTATTTT.